This is a list of T cell receptor beta chains from one sample in a study of T cell responses to AZD1222 COVID-19 vaccine. Produced via immunoSEQ multiplex PCR; TCRdb's table is partial and in-frame only. This sample has approximately 100,000 clones, with approximately 90% found just once. The material was peripheral blood, obtained on day 0 of AZD1222 vaccination. The receptors stem from an adult in good health. Both conserved end residues are part of each CDR3. A D gene is named only where the DNA matches it firmly. Size values are once, few and many counts, or a class for expanded clones, and some rows have none.

16 TRBJ1-6 - TRBV28 - TGTGCCAGCAGCCCCCCCGACCGGTTCAGAATTTCACCCCTCCACTTT CASSPPDRFRISPLHF
15 TRBJ1-5 - TRBV4-1 - TGCGCCAGCAGCCCCCGGGATTATAGCAATCAGCCCCAGCATTTT CASSPRDYSNQPQHF
17 TRBJ2-3 - TRBV29-1 - TGCAGCGTTGAAGCAGGGCGACTCCGAAACCCTCTCGATACGCAGTATTTT CSVEAGRLRNPLDTQYF
16 TRBJ1-1 - TRBV6-6 - TGTGCCAGCATCACCCCCTCGTCCAGGGTGAACACTGAAGCTTTCTTT CASITPSSRVNTEAFF
17 TRBJ2-7 - TRBV27 TRBD1 TGTGCCAGCAGTTTATCGCTCGGACAGGGATACTCCTACGAGCAGTACTTC CASSLSLGQGYSYEQYF
14 TRBJ2-3 - TRBV5-6 TRBD1 TGTGCCAGCAGCCTGGACAGGGCGGCAGATACGCAGTATTTT CASSLDRAADTQYF
13 TRBJ2-1 - TRBV27 TRBD1 TGTGCCAGCAGTTTTATCCCACAGGGGGGTACGTTCTTC CASSFIPQGGTFF
12 TRBJ2-5 - TRBV12-3/TRBV12-4 - TGTGCCAGCAGTTTAGGCCACAGGGTCGCCTACTTC CASSLGHRVAYF
13 TRBJ1-1 - TRBV30 TRBD1 TGTGCCTGGAGTTCCACAGGGGACACTGAAGCTTTCTTT CAWSSTGDTEAFF
14 TRBJ1-1 - TRBV5-1 - TGCGCCAGCAGCCAGTTGCCCATGAACACTGAAGCTTTCTTT CASSQLPMNTEAFF
15 TRBJ2-1 - TRBV5-1 TRBD2 TGCGCCAGCAGCCGGGGGGTCTACTCCTACAATGAGCAGTTCTTC CASSRGVYSYNEQFF
15 TRBJ2-2 - TRBV3-1/TRBV3-2 TRBD2 TGTGCCCGCAGCCGGCGGGGGGAGGGGGCCGGGGAGCTGTTTTTT CARSRRGEGAGELFF
16 TRBJ2-7 - TRBV19 - TGTGCCAGTAGTATAGATCTGAGGACTTTTTCCTACGAGCAGTACTTC CASSIDLRTFSYEQYF
14 TRBJ2-3 - TRBV6-5 - TGTGCCAGCAGTACGATACCGCAGGGGGATACGCAGTATTTT CASSTIPQGDTQYF
15 TRBJ2-3 - TRBV4-3 TRBD1 TGCGCCAGCAGCCAGGGGGGACAGGGGGCAGATACGCAGTATTTT CASSQGGQGADTQYF
12 TRBJ2-1 - TRBV5-4 - TGTGCCAGCAGCTTCACAGGTGGTGAGCAGTTCTTC CASSFTGGEQFF
15 TRBJ1-6 - TRBV7-2 TRBD1 TGTGCCAGCAGCTTAGAGGCAGGGGGTAATTCACCCCTCCACTTT CASSLEAGGNSPLHF
15 TRBJ2-5 - TRBV18 TRBD1 TGTGCCAGCTCACCTCAGACAGGGAATGAAGAGACCCAGTACTTC CASSPQTGNEETQYF
14 TRBJ1-3 once TRBV19 - TGTGCCAGTAACGGAGCCCCTGAGGGAAACACCATATATTTT CASNGAPEGNTIYF
14 TRBJ1-2 - TRBV5-4 TRBD1 TGTGCCAGCAGCCGGTGGACAGGGGGTTATGGCTACACCTTC CASSRWTGGYGYTF
21 TRBJ2-3 - TRBV3-1/TRBV3-2 TRBD2 TGTGCCAGCAGCCAAGGTACCCTGCCCGGGGACCCTAGCGGGGGGACAGATACGCAGTATTTT CASSQGTLPGDPSGGTDTQYF
12 TRBJ1-2 - TRBV28 TRBD1 TGTGCCAGCAAGGGACAGGGTTATGGCTACACCTTC CASKGQGYGYTF
13 TRBJ2-2 - TRBV4-2 - TGTGCCAGCAGCCCGGAGAGGACTGGGGAGCTGTTTTTT CASSPERTGELFF
10 TRBJ1-2 - TRBV6-5 - TGTGCCAGCAGAACCGGGGCAATCACCTTC CASRTGAITF
14 TRBJ2-1 - TRBV29-1 - TGCAGCGTTGAAAGCCGGGTTTCGTTTAATGAGCAGTTCTTC CSVESRVSFNEQFF
16 TRBJ2-2 - TRBV19 - TGTGCCAGTAGGCCATGGGGGACTGGTGGGACCGGGGAGCTGTTTTTT CASRPWGTGGTGELFF
17 TRBJ1-5 - TRBV4-2 TRBD1 TGTGCCAGCAGCCAAGAAGGGGACAGCAATTCGAATCAGCCCCAGCATTTT CASSQEGDSNSNQPQHF
13 TRBJ1-2 - TRBV7-9 - TGTGCCAGCAGCTTAGGCCAGGTTGGTGGCTACACCTTC CASSLGQVGGYTF
16 TRBJ1-1 - TRBV2 - TGTGCCAGCAGTGAAGGAGGGTGGGGGTCCGGCACTGAAGCTTTCTTT CASSEGGWGSGTEAFF
16 TRBJ1-1 - TRBV6-1 TRBD1 TGTGCCAGCAGTGAAGCACCGACAGGGGTGAACACTGAAGCTTTCTTT CASSEAPTGVNTEAFF
16 TRBJ1-1 - TRBV4-3 TRBD1 TGCGCCAGCAGCCAAGTCAACAGGGGGCCTAACCCTGAAGCTTTCTTT CASSQVNRGPNPEAFF
16 TRBJ2-7 - TRBV18 - TGTGCCAGCTCACCACCAACAGGCACTGCTTCCTACGAGCAGTACTTC CASSPPTGTASYEQYF
14 TRBJ1-2 - TRBV29-1 - TGCAGCGTCGACATCTTAGGACAGCTCTATGGCTACACCTTC CSVDILGQLYGYTF
15 TRBJ1-1 - TRBV27 - TGTGCCAGCAGTCGGATAGAGGGGGGATACACTGAAGCTTTCTTT CASSRIEGGYTEAFF
14 TRBJ2-7 - TRBV3-1/TRBV3-2 - TGTGCCAGCAGCCAAGTTCCGGAGACCTACGAGCAGTACTTC CASSQVPETYEQYF
11 TRBJ1-1 - TRBV18 - TGTGCCAGCTCACCGGGGACTGAAGCTTTCTTT CASSPGTEAFF
13 TRBJ1-5 - TRBV6-5 - TGTGCCAGCCTGGGATTTAGCAATCAGCCCCAGCATTTT CASLGFSNQPQHF
16 TRBJ1-5 - TRBV4-2 TRBD1 TGTGCCAGCAGCCAGAAAGACAGGGACCCAAATCAGCCCCAGCATTTT CASSQKDRDPNQPQHF
14 TRBJ1-6 - TRBV27 TRBD1 TGTGCCAGCAGTTCCGGGACAGGGAACTCACCCCTCCACTTT CASSSGTGNSPLHF
17 TRBJ2-1 - TRBV9 TRBD2 TGTGCCAGCAGCGTACGAGGAGGGACTAGCGGCTACAATGAGCAGTTCTTC CASSVRGGTSGYNEQFF